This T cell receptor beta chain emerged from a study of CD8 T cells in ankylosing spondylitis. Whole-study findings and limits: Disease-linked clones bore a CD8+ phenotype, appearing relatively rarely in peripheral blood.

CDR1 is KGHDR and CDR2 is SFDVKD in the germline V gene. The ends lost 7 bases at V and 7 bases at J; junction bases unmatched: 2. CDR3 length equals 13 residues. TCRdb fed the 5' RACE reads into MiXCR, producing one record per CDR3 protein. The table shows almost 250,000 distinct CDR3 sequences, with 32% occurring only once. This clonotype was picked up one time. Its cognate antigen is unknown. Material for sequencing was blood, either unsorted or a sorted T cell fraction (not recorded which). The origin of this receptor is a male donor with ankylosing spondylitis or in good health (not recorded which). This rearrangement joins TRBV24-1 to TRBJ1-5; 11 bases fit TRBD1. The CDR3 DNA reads TGTGCCACCAGCGGACAGGGGGCACAGCCCCAGCATTTT. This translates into CATSGQGAQPQHF.